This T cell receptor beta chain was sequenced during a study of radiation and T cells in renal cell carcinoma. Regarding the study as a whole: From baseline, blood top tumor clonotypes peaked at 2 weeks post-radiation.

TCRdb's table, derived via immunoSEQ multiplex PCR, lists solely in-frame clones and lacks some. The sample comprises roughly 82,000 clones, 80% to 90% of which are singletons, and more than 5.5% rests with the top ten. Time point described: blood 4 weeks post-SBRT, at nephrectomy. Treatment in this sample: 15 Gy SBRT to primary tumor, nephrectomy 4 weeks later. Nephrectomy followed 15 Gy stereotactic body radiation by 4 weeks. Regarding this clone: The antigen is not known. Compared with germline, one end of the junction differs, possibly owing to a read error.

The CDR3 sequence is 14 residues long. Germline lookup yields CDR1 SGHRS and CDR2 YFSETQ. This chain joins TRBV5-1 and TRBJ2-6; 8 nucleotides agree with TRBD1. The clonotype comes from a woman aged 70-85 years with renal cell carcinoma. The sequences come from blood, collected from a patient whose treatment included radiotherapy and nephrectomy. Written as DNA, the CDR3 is TGCGCCAGCAGCTCCTACACAGGGGGGTCCGTGTTTGCTTTC. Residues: CASSSYTGGSVFAF.